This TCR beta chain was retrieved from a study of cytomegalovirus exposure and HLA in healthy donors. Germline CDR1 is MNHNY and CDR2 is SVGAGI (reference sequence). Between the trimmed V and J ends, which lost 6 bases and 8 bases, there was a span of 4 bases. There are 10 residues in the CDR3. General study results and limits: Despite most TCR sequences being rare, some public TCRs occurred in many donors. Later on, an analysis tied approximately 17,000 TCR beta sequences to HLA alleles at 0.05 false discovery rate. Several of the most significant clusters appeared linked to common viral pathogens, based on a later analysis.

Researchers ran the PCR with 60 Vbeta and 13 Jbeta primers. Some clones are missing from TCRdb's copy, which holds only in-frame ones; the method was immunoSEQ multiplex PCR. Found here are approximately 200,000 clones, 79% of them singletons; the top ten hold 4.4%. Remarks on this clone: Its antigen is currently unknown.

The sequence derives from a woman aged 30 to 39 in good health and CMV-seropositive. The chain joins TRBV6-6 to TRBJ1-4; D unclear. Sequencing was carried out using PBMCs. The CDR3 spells CASRTEKLFF. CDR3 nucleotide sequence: TGTGCCAGCAGGACAGAAAAACTGTTTTTT.